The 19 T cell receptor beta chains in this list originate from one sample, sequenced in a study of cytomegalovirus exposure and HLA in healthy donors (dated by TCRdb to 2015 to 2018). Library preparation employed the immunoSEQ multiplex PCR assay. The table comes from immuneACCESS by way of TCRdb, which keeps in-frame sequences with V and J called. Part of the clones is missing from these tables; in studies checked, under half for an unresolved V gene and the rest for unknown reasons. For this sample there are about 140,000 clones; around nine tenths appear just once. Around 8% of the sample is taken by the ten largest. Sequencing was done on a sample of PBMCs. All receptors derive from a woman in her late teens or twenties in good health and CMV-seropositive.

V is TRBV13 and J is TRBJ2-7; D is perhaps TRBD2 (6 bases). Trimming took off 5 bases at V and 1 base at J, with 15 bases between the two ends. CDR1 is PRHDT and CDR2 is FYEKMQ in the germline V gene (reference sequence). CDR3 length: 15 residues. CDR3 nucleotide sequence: TGTGCCAGCAGCCCGTGGGGGGAACAGTCCTACGAGCAGTACTTC. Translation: CASSPWGEQSYEQYF.

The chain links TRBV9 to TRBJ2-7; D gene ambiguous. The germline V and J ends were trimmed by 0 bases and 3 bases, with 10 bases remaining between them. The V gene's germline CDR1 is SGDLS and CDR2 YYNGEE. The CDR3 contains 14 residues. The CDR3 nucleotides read TGTGCCAGCAGCGTAGCACCAGGCGACTACGAGCAGTACTTC. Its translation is CASSVAPGDYEQYF.

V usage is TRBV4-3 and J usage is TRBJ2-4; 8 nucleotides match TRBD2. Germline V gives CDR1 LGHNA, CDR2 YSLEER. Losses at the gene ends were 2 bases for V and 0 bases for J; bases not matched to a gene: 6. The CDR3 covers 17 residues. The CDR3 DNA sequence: TGCGCCAGCAGCCAACTTTCGGGGGGGTTAGCCAAAAACATTCAGTACTTC. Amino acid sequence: CASSQLSGGLAKNIQYF.

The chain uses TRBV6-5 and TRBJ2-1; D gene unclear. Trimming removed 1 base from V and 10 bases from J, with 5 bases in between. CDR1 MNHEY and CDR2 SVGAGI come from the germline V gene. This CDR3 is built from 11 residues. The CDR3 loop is CASSYLREQFF. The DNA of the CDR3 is TGTGCCAGCAGTTACTTGAGAGAGCAGTTCTTC.

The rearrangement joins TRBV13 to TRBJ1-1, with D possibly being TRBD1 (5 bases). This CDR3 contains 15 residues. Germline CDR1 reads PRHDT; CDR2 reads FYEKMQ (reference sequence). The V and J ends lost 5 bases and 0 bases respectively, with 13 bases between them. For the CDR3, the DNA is TGTGCCAGCAGCCCCAGGGTCTACATGAACACTGAAGCTTTCTTT. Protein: CASSPRVYMNTEAFF.

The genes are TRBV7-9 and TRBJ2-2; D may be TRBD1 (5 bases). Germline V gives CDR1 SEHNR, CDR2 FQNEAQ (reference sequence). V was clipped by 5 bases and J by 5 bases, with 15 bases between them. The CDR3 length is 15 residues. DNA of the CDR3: TGTGCCAGCAGCCAAAAACAGGAAATTACCGGGGAGCTGTTTTTT. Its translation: CASSQKQEITGELFF. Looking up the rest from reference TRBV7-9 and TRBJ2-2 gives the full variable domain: DTGVSQNPRHKITKRGQNVTFRCDPISEHNRLYWYRQTLGQGPEFLTYFQNEAQLEKSRLLSDRFSAERPKGSFSTLEIQRTEQGDSAMYLCASSQKQEITGELFFGEGSRLTVL.

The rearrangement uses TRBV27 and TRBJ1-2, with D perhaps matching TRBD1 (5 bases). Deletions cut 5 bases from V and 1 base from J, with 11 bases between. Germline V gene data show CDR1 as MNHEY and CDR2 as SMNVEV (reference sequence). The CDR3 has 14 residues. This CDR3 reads CASSQGLGNYGYTF. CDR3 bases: TGTGCCAGCAGTCAGGGTCTCGGTAACTATGGCTACACCTTC.

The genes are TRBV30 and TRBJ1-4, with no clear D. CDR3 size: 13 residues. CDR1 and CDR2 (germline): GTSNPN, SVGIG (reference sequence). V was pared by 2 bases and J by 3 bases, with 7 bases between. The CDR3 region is CAWSSQSNEKLFF. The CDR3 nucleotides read TGTGCCTGGAGTTCGCAGTCTAATGAAAAACTGTTTTTT.

CDR3 DNA sequence: TGTGCCTTAGTAAGGGACAGGGCCCGTTTCTATGGCTACACCTTC. Protein sequence: CALVRDRARFYGYTF. V gene TRBV19 combines with J gene TRBJ1-2; the match to TRBD1 covers 9 bases. Trimming at V came to 11 bases and at J to 4 bases, leaving 14 bases not matched to a gene. The germline CDR1 and CDR2 sequences are LNHDA and SQIVND (reference sequence). This CDR3 is built from 15 residues.

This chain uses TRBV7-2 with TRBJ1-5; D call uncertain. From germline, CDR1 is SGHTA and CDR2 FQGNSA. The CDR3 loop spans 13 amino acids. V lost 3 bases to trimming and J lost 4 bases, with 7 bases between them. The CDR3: CASSLGINQPQHF. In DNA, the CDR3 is TGTGCCAGCAGCTTGGGCATTAATCAGCCCCAGCATTTT. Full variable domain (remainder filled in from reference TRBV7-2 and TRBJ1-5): GAGVSQSPSNKVTEKGKDVELRCDPISGHTALYWYRQSLGQGLEFLIYFQGNSAPDKSGLPSDRFSAERTGGSVSTLTIQRTQQEDSAVYLCASSLGINQPQHFGDGTRLSIL.

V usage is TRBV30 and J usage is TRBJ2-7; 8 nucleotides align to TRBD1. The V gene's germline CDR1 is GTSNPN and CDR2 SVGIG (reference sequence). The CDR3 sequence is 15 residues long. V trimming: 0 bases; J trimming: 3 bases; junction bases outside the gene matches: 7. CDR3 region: CAWSVADRVGYEQYF. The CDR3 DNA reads TGTGCCTGGAGTGTGGCGGACAGGGTGGGCTACGAGCAGTACTTC. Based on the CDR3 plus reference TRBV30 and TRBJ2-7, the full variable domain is SQTIHQWPATLVQPVGSPLSLECTVEGTSNPNLYWYRQAAGRGLQLLFYSVGIGQISSEVPQNLSASRPQDRQFILSSKKLLLSDSGFYLCAWSVADRVGYEQYFGPGTRLTVT.

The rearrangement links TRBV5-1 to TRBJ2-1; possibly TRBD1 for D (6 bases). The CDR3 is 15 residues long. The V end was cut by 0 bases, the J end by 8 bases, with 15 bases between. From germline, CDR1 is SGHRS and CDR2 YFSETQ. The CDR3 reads CASSLDGGGWDEQFF. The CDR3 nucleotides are TGCGCCAGCAGCTTGGATGGGGGCGGTTGGGATGAGCAGTTCTTC.

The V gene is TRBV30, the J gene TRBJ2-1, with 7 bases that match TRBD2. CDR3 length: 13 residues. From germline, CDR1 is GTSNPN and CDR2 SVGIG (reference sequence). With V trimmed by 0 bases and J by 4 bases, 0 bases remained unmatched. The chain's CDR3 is CAWSVREYNEQFF. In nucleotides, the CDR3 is TGTGCCTGGAGTGTGCGGGAGTACAATGAGCAGTTCTTC.

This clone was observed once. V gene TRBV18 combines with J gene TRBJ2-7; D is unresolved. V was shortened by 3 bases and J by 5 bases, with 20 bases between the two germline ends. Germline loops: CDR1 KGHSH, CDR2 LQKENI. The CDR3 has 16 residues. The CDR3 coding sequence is TGTGCCAGCTCACCTACGGCAGGTCCCCCGTCAAACGAGCAGTACTTC. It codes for CASSPTAGPPSNEQYF.

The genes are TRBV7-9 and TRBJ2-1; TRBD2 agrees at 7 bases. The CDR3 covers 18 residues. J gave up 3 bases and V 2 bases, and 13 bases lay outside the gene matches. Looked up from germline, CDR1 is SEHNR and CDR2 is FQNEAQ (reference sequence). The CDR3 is CASSLIFGGRTLYNEQFF. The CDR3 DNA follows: TGTGCCAGCAGCTTAATTTTTGGCGGGAGAACCCTCTACAATGAGCAGTTCTTC.

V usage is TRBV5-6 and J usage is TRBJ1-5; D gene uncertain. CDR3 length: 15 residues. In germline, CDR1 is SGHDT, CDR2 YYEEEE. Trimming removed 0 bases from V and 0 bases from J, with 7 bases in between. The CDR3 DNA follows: TGTGCCAGCAGCTTGGAGCTAAATAGCAATCAGCCCCAGCATTTT. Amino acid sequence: CASSLELNSNQPQHF.

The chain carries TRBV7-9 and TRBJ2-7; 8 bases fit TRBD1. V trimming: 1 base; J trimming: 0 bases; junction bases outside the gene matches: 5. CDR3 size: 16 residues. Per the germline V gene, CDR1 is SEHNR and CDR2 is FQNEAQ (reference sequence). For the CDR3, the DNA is TGTGCCAGCAGCTTAGGGGGACAGGAGATCTCCTACGAGCAGTACTTC. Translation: CASSLGGQEISYEQYF.

In DNA form, the CDR3 reads TGTGCCAGCAGCTTAGAGGGTGCAGGGGGCAAGACCGAAGCTTTCTTT. Protein product: CASSLEGAGGKTEAFF. The chain combines TRBV7-3 with TRBJ1-1; 8 bases are shared with TRBD1. Germline V CDR1 and CDR2: SGHTA, FQGTGA. The V and J ends lost 2 bases and 8 bases, in that order; junction bases with no gene match: 13. The CDR3 is 16 amino acids.

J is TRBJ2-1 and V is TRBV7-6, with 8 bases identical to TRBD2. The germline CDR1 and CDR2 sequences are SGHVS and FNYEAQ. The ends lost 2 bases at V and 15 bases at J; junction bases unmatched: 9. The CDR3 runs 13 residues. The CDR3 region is CASSLSGGTHAFF. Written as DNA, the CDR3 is TGTGCCAGCAGCTTAAGCGGGGGCACCCACGCGTTCTTC.